This TCR beta chain derives from a study of T cell responses to AZD1222 COVID-19 vaccine. Study at large: It was second doses at about 4 or about 12 weeks that were pooled.

The study's findings and limits: There were mostly white British donors and more females than males, and clonal diversity was possibly underestimated. The study found vaccine-associated CD4 TCRs spanning spike, dominant at 160-218 and 743-854.

Only in-frame clones appear in the TCRdb table, and some are missing; sequencing was by immunoSEQ multiplex PCR. This table holds 170,000 or so clones, around nine tenths found once. V was pared by 1 base and J by 7 bases, with 7 bases of the junction left unmatched. This CDR3 is built from 15 residues. The germline gives CDR1 GTSNPN, CDR2 SVGIG (reference sequence). On this clone itself: Its specificity is unknown.

The V gene is TRBV30, the J gene TRBJ1-4; TRBD1 aligns across 9 bases. The sample was peripheral blood, taken on day 0 of AZD1222 vaccination. This TCR came from an adult in good health. CDR3 sequence reads: CAWSGLQGASEKLFF. The CDR3 DNA is TGTGCCTGGAGTGGGCTACAGGGGGCTAGTGAAAAACTGTTTTTT.